Detailed here is one T cell receptor beta chain. V was clipped by 8 bases and J by 6 bases, with 12 bases between them. The CDR3 runs 11 residues. The V gene's germline CDR1 is SQVTM and CDR2 ANQGSEA. This entry is derived from a study of blood T cell repertoires in COVID-19. About the research overall: The origin of the acute and convalescent COVID-19 samples was the United States, Italy and Spain. T cells, B-cell-depleted T cells, or PBMCs provided the cDNA or gDNA that served as material.

Only in-frame clones appear in the TCRdb table, and some are missing; sequencing was by immunoSEQ multiplex PCR. The sample lists about 74,000 clones; 84% were seen once. The J gene is TRBJ2-3, the V gene TRBV29-1, with unresolved D. Input material: peripheral blood. The receptor was isolated from a man in his sixties or seventies with acute or convalescent COVID-19. The DNA of the CDR3 is TGCAGCCCGTCCCCACTTGATACGCAGTATTTT. The encoded protein is CSPSPLDTQYF.